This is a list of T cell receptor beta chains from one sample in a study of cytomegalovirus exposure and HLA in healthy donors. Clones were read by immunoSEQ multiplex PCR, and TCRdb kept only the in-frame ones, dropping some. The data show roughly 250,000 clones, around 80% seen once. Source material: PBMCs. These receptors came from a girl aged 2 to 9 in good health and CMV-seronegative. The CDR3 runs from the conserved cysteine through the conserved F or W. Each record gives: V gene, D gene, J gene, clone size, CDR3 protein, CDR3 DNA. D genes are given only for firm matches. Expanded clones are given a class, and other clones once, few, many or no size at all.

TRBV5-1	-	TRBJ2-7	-	CASSLRGSYEQYF	TGCGCCAGCAGCTTAAGGGGATCCTACGAGCAGTACTTC
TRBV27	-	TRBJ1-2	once	CASSLSRVDYGYTF	TGTGCCAGCAGTTTATCGAGGGTGGACTATGGCTACACCTTC
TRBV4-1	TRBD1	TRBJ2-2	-	CASSQLDRDAGELFF	TGCGCCAGCAGCCAATTGGACAGGGACGCCGGGGAGCTGTTTTTT
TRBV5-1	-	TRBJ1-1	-	CASSRTATEAFF	TGCGCCAGCAGCCGGACAGCCACTGAAGCTTTCTTT
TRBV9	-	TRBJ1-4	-	CASSPRAGGEKLFF	TGTGCCAGCAGCCCAAGGGCGGGTGGTGAAAAACTGTTTTTT
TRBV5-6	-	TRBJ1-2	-	CASSLGASGYTF	TGTGCCAGCAGCTTGGGGGCCAGTGGCTACACCTTC
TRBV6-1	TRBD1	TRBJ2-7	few	CASSEVYRGRFYEQYF	TGTGCCAGCAGTGAAGTATATAGGGGGCGCTTCTACGAGCAGTACTTC
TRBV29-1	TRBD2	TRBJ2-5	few	CSVVEAGGGETQYF	TGCAGCGTTGTCGAAGCGGGAGGCGGAGAGACCCAGTACTTC
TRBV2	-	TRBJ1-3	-	CASSERPGKFSGNTIYF	TGTGCCAGCAGTGAGCGGCCGGGGAAGTTTTCCGGAAACACCATATATTTT
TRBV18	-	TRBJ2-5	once	CASSPRGALQETQYF	TGTGCCAGCTCACCACGGGGAGCGCTCCAAGAGACCCAGTACTTC
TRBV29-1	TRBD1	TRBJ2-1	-	CSASGTGYNEQFF	TGCAGCGCCTCCGGGACAGGTTACAATGAGCAGTTCTTC
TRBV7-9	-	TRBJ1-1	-	CSSSPTTRGNTEAFF	TGTTCCAGCAGTCCCACGACCAGGGGGAACACTGAAGCTTTCTTT
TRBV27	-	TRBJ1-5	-	CASTPAWGPDSNQPQHF	TGTGCCAGCACCCCTGCTTGGGGGCCAGATAGCAATCAGCCCCAGCATTTT
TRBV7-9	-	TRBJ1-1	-	CASSHPFGRKNTEAFF	TGTGCCAGCAGCCACCCCTTCGGGAGAAAGAACACTGAAGCTTTCTTT
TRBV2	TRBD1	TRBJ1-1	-	CATNRGQMNTEAFF	TGTGCCACAAACCGGGGACAGATGAACACTGAAGCTTTCTTT
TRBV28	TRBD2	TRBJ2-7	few	CASTGLAKKQYF	TGTGCCAGCACCGGACTAGCGAAGAAGCAGTACTTC
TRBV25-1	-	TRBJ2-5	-	CASSESTGRETQYF	TGTGCCAGCAGTGAATCTACAGGGAGAGAGACCCAGTACTTC
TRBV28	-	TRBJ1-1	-	CASSRAGRNFDTEAFF	TGTGCCAGCAGTCGGGCGGGACGAAACTTTGACACTGAAGCTTTCTTT
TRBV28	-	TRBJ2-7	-	CASRDSKYEQYF	TGTGCCAGTAGAGACAGCAAATACGAGCAGTACTTC
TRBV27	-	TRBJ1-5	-	CASSLSRGSPNQPQHF	TGTGCCAGCAGTTTATCGCGGGGGTCACCCAATCAGCCCCAGCATTTT
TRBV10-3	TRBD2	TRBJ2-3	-	CAIDSGGSTDTQYF	TGTGCCATCGATTCGGGAGGTTCCACAGATACGCAGTATTTT
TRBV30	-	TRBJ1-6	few	CAWKPGYNSPLHF	TGTGCCTGGAAGCCGGGTTATAATTCACCCCTCCACTTT
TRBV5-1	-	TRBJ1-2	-	CASRMDTSNYGYTF	TGCGCCAGCAGAATGGACACCTCTAACTATGGCTACACCTTC
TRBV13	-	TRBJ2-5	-	CASSLFSGRGQETQYF	TGTGCCAGCAGCTTATTTTCCGGACGGGGCCAAGAGACCCAGTACTTC
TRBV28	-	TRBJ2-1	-	CASSPRRTAYNEQFF	TGTGCCAGCAGTCCGAGGAGGACAGCCTACAATGAGCAGTTCTTC
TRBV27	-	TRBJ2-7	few	CASSFRVGAQYF	TGTGCCAGCAGTTTCAGGGTGGGGGCGCAGTACTTC
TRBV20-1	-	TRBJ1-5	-	CSAGGLAQHF	TGCAGTGCTGGCGGGTTGGCCCAGCATTTT
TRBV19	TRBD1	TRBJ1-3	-	CASSVLTGAKTNTIYF	TGTGCCAGTAGTGTATTGACAGGGGCGAAGACTAACACCATATATTTT
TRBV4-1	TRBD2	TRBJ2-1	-	CASSQDQREGPLTLF	TGCGCCAGCAGCCAAGACCAGCGGGAGGGACCACTTACCCTCTTC
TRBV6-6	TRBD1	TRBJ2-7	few	CASRDREFSYEQYF	TGTGCCAGCAGGGACAGGGAGTTCTCCTACGAGCAGTACTTC